This T cell receptor beta chain was recovered during a study of cytomegalovirus exposure and HLA in healthy donors. Study findings and constraints: The study designated 150 to 200 TCR beta chains cytomegalovirus-associated.

Turning to this clone: Its antigen is unknown.

The assay was immunoSEQ multiplex PCR, and TCRdb's table has in-frame clones only and misses some. The sample records around 50,000 clones, more than 85% being singletons. Germline-derived CDR1 and CDR2 are MDHEN and SYDVKM. CDR3 length equals 13 residues. V dropped 8 bases and J dropped 4 bases, with 14 bases sitting between them. Sequenced input: PBMCs. The V and J genes are TRBV28 and TRBJ1-2, with unresolved D. The clonotype comes from a woman between 18 and 30 years old in good health and CMV-seronegative. The CDR3 loop is CASVRLRGYGYTF. CDR3 DNA sequence: TGTGCCAGCGTCCGTCTCCGGGGCTATGGCTACACCTTC.